Listed below are T cell receptor beta chains from one sample, sequenced in a study of CD8+ T cells in alopecia areata. The repertoire was sequenced with immunoSEQ multiplex PCR; TCRdb's copy has only in-frame clones and lacks some. The table lists roughly 210,000 clones, roughly 40% of them singletons. The input for sequencing was CD4+ T cells sorted from blood, taken at roughly week 38, from a patient treated with tofacitinib. The source is a human donor with alopecia areata. The CDR3 runs from the conserved cysteine through the conserved F or W.

J	V	CDR3
TRBJ1-1	TRBV18	CASSPTETNTGAFF
TRBJ2-7	TRBV6-4	CASSDRTDHGEQYF
TRBJ2-7	TRBV7-9	CASSLEASLQYF
TRBJ2-1	TRBV6-5	CASILRLAVEQFF
TRBJ2-7	TRBV5-1	CASSPEAAIGYEQYF
TRBJ1-1	TRBV19	CASSWGASTEAFF
TRBJ2-4	TRBV13	CASSLVGGVQYF
TRBJ2-5	TRBV10-3	CAITPDQETQYF
TRBJ1-2	TRBV19	CASSPSRRAGYTF
TRBJ1-1	TRBV29-1	CSVVVGVRTGEAFF
TRBJ2-2	TRBV15	CATSGQGVTGELFF
TRBJ1-2	TRBV29-1	CSVGGGVYYGYTF
TRBJ2-3	TRBV4-1	CASSLRGPGGDTQYF
TRBJ2-3	TRBV5-1	CASSATSEGTDTQYF
TRBJ2-3	TRBV28	CASSSGGRTDTQYF
TRBJ2-7	TRBV7-3	CASSLTRGLPLSYEQYF
TRBJ2-4	TRBV25-1	CASSEGSQRYF
TRBJ2-3	TRBV9	CASSVGLAENTDTQYF
TRBJ2-7	TRBV2	CATRQGGTYEQYF
TRBJ2-7	TRBV5-1	CASSVTGGTPDEQYF
TRBJ2-1	TRBV23-1	CATGVSSYNEQFF
TRBJ2-1	TRBV5-1	CASSPWRDNEQFF
TRBJ1-2	TRBV28	CASSWNRGGGYTF
TRBJ2-5	TRBV11-1	CASSSSGLSQETQYF
TRBJ1-1	TRBV10-3	CATRDREGTEAFF
TRBJ2-3	TRBV30	CAWRILAGNTDTQYF
TRBJ1-3	TRBV30	CAWSVLMGLNTIYF
TRBJ1-5	TRBV5-1	CASSFHRTRRHQPQHF
TRBJ1-1	TRBV29-1	CSVDPTGNTEAFF
TRBJ2-3	TRBV14	CASSRGTSRDTQYF
TRBJ2-5	TRBV4-3	CASSYSGTGDRFQETQYF
TRBJ2-7	TRBV9	CASRHPGLAGYEQYF
TRBJ2-7	TRBV7-9	CASSLALGAHEQYF